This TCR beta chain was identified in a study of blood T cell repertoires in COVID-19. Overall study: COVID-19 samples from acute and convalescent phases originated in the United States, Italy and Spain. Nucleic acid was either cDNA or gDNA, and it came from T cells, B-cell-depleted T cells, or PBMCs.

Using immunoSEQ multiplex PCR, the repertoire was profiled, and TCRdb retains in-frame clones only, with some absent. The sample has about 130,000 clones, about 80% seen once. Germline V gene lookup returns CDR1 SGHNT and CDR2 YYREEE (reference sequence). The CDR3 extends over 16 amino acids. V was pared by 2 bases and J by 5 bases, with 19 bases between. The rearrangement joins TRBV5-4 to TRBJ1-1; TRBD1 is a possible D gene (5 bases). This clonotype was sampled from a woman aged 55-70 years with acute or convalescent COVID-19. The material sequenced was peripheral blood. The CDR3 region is CASSLGREGIGTEAFF. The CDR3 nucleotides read TGTGCCAGCAGCTTAGGCAGGGAAGGTATTGGGACTGAAGCTTTCTTT.